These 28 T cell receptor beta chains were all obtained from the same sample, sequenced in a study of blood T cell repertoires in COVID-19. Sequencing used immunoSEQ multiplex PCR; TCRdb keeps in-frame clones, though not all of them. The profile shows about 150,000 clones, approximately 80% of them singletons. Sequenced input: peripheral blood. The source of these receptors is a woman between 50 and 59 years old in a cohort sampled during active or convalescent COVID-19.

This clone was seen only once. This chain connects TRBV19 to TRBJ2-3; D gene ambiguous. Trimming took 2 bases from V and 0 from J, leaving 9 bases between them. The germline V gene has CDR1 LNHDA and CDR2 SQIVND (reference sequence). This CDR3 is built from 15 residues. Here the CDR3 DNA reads TGTGCCAGTAGTATAAGTCCGAGTAGCACAGATACGCAGTATTTT. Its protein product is CASSISPSSTDTQYF.

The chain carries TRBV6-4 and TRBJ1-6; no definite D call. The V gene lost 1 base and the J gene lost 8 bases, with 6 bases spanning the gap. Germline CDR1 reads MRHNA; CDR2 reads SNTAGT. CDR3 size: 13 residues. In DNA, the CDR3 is TGTGCCAGCAGTGACTACCCGGATTCACCCCTCCACTTT. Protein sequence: CASSDYPDSPLHF.

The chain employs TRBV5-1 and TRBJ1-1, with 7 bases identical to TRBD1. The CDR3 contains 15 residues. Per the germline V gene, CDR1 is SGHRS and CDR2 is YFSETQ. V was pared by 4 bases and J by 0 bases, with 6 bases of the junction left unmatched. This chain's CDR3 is CASSPETGMNTEAFF. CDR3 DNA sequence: TGCGCCAGCAGCCCTGAGACAGGGATGAACACTGAAGCTTTCTTT.

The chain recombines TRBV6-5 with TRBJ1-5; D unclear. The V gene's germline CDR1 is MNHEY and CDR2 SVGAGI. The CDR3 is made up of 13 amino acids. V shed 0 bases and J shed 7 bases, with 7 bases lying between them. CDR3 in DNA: TGTGCCAGCAGTTACTCGAGTAAGCAGCCCCAGCATTTT. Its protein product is CASSYSSKQPQHF.

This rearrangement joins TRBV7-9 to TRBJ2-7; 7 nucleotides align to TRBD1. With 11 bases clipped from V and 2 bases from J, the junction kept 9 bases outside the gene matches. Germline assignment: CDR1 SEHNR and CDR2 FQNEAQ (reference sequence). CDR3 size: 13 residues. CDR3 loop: CAGSRQGTYEQYF. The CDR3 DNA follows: TGTGCCGGATCACGACAGGGAACCTACGAGCAGTACTTC. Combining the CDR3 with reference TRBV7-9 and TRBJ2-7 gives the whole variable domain DTGVSQNPRHKITKRGQNVTFRCDPISEHNRLYWYRQTLGQGPEFLTYFQNEAQLEKSRLLSDRFSAERPKGSFSTLEIQRTEQGDSAMYLCAGSRQGTYEQYFGPGTRLTVT.

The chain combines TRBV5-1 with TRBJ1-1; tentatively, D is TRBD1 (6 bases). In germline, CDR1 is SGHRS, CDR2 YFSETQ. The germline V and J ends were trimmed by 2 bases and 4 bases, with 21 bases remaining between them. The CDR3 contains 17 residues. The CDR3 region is CASSLHQGGAQRTEAFF. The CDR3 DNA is TGCGCCAGCAGCTTACATCAAGGGGGGGCTCAACGCACTGAAGCTTTCTTT.

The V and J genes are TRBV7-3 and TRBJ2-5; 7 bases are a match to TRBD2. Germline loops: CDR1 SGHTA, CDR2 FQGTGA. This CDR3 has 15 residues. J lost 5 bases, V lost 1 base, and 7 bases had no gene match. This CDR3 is CASSLNGREGETQYF. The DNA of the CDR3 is TGTGCCAGCAGCTTAAACGGCAGGGAGGGGGAGACCCAGTACTTC. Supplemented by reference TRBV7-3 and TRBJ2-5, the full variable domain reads GAGVSQTPSNKVTEKGKYVELRCDPISGHTALYWYRQSLGQGPEFLIYFQGTGAADDSGLPNDRFFAVRPEGSVSTLKIQRTERGDSAVYLCASSLNGREGETQYFGPGTRLLVL.

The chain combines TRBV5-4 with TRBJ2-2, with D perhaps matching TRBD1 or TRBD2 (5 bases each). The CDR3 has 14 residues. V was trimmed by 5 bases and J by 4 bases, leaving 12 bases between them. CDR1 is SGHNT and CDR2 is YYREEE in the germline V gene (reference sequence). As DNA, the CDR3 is TGTGCCAGCAGTTTGAGGGGAACCACCGGGGAGCTGTTTTTT. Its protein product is CASSLRGTTGELFF.

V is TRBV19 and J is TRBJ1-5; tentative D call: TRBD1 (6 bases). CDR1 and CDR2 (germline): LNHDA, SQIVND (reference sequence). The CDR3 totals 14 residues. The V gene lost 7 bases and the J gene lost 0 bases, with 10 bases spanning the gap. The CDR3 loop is CASNRQVSNQPQHF. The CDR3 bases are TGTGCCAGTAACCGACAGGTTAGCAATCAGCCCCAGCATTTT.

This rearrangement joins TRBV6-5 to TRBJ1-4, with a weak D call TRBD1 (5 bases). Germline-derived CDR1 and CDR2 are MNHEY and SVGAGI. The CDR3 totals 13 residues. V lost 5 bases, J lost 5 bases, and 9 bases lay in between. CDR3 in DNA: TGTGCCAGCAGTCTGGGGCCGAATGAAAAACTGTTTTTT. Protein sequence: CASSLGPNEKLFF.

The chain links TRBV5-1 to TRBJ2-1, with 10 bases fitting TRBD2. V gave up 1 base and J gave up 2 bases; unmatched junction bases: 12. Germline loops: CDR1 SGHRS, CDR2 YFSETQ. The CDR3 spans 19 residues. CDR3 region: CASSLNPAGGLGPYNEQFF. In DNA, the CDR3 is TGCGCCAGCAGCTTGAATCCAGCGGGGGGGTTAGGCCCCTACAATGAGCAGTTCTTC.

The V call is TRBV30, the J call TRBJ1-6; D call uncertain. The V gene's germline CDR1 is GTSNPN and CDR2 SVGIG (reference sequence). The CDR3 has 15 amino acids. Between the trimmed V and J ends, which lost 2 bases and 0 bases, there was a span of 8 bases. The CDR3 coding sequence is TGTGCCTGGAGTAGCACGAGCTCCTATAATTCACCCCTCCACTTT. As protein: CAWSSTSSYNSPLHF. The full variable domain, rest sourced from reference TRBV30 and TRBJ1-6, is SQTIHQWPATLVQPVGSPLSLECTVEGTSNPNLYWYRQAAGRGLQLLFYSVGIGQISSEVPQNLSASRPQDRQFILSSKKLLLSDSGFYLCAWSSTSSYNSPLHFGNGTRLTVT.

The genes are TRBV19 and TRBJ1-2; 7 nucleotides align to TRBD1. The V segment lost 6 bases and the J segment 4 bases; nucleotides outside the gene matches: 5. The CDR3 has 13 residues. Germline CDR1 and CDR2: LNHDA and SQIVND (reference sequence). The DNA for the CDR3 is TGTGCCAGTAGACCCGGGACAGCCTATGGCTACACCTTC. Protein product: CASRPGTAYGYTF.

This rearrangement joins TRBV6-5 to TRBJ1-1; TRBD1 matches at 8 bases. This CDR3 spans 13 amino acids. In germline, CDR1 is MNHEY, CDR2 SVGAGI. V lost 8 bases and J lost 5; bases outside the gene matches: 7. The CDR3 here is CASQRNRGTEAFF. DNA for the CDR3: TGTGCCAGCCAGAGGAACAGGGGGACTGAAGCTTTCTTT.

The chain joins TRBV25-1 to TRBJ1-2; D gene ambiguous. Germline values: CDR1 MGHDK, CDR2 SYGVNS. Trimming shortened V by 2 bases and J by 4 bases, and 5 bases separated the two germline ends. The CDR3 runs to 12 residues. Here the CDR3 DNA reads TGTGCCAGCAGTGAACAGGCCTATGGCTACACCTTC. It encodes CASSEQAYGYTF.

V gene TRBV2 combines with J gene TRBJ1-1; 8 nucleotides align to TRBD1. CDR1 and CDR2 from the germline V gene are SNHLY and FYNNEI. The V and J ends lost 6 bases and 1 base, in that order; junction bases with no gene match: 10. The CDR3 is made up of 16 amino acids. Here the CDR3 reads CASRRLRTGQNTEAFF. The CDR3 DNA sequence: TGTGCCAGCAGGAGACTAAGGACAGGGCAGAACACTGAAGCTTTCTTT.

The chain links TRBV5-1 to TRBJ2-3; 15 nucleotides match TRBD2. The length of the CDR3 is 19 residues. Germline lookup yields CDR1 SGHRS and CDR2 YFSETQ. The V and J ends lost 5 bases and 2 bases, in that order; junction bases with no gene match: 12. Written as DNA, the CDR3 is TGCGCCAGCAGGAGGTCCCCGGGACTAGCGGGGGGCCTCACAGATACGCAGTATTTT. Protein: CASRRSPGLAGGLTDTQYF.

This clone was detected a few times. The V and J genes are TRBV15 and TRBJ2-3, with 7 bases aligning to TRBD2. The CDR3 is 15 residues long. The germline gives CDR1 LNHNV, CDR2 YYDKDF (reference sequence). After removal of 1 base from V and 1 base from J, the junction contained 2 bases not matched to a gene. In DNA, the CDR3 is TGTGCCACCAGCAGAGTTGCGGGGGGCACAGATACGCAGTATTTT. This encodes CATSRVAGGTDTQYF.

The CDR3, as DNA: TGTGCCACCTCACAGGATGCCTACAATGAGCAGTTCTTC. It specifies CATSQDAYNEQFF. The rearrangement links TRBV24-1 to TRBJ2-1, with a weak D call TRBD1 (5 bases). The CDR3 sequence is 13 residues long. CDR1 is KGHDR, CDR2 SFDVKD, per germline. Deletions cut 9 bases from V and 2 bases from J, with 10 bases between.

The CDR3 DNA follows: TGTGCCACCACGACAGGGAATAGCAATCAGCCCCAGCATTTT. Its protein product is CATTTGNSNQPQHF. This chain joins TRBV6-5 and TRBJ1-5, with 7 bases fitting TRBD1. The CDR3 runs 14 residues. Germline V gene data show CDR1 as MNHEY and CDR2 as SVGAGI. Trimming cost V 10 bases and J 0 bases; bases outside gene matches: 6.

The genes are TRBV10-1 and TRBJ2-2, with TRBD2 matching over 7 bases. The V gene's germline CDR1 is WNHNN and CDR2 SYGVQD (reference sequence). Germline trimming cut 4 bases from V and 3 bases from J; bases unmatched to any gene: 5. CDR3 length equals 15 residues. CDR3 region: CASSGTSEDTGELFF. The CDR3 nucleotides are TGCGCCAGCAGTGGTACTAGCGAGGACACCGGGGAGCTGTTTTTT.

The CDR3 loop is CASSLVQASYNSPLHF. In DNA, the CDR3 is TGTGCCAGCAGCTTAGTTCAGGCCTCCTATAATTCACCCCTCCACTTT. The chain carries TRBV7-2 and TRBJ1-6; D is uncertain. V was clipped by 1 base and J by 0 bases, with 7 bases between them. The CDR3 spans 16 residues. CDR1 is SGHTA, CDR2 FQGNSA, per germline.

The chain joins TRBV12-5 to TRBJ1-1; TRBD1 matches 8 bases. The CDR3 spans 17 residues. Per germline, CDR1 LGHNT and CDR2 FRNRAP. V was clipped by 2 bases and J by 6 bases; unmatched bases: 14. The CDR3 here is CASGLPRDRSLVPEAFF. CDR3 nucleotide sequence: TGTGCTAGTGGTTTGCCCCGGGACAGGTCGTTAGTTCCTGAAGCTTTCTTT.

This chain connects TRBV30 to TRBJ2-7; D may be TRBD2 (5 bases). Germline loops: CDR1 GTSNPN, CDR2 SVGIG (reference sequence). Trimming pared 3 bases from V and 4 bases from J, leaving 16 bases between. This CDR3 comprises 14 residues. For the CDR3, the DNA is TGTGCCTGGAGCCTCATAGGAGGTGGGTACGAGCAGTACTTC. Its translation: CAWSLIGGGYEQYF.

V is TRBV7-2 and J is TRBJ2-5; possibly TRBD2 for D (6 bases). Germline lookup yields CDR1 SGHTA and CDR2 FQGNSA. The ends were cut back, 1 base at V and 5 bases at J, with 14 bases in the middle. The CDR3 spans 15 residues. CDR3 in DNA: TGTGCCAGCAGCTTAGACAGCGGGTTGCGGGAGACCCAGTACTTC. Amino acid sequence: CASSLDSGLRETQYF. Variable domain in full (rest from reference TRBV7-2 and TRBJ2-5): GAGVSQSPSNKVTEKGKDVELRCDPISGHTALYWYRQSLGQGLEFLIYFQGNSAPDKSGLPSDRFSAERTGGSVSTLTIQRTQQEDSAVYLCASSLDSGLRETQYFGPGTRLLVL.

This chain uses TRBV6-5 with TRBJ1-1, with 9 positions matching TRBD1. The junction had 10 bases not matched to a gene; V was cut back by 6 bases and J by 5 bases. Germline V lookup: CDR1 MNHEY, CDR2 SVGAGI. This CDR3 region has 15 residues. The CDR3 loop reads CASSGLTGGRTEAFF. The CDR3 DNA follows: TGTGCCAGCAGCGGACTGACAGGGGGACGGACTGAAGCTTTCTTT.

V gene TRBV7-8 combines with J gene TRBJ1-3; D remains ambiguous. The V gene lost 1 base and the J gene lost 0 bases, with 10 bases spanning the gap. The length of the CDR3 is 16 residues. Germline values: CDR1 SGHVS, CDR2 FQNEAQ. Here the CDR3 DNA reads TGTGCCAGCAGCTTAGAAGCCAGCGCCTCTGGAAACACCATATATTTT. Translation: CASSLEASASGNTIYF. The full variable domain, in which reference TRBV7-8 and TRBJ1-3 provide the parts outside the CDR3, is GAGVSQSPRYKVAKRGQDVALRCDPISGHVSLFWYQQALGQGPEFLTYFQNEAQLDKSGLPSDRFFAERPEGSVSTLKIQRTQQEDSAVYLCASSLEASASGNTIYFGEGSWLTVV.

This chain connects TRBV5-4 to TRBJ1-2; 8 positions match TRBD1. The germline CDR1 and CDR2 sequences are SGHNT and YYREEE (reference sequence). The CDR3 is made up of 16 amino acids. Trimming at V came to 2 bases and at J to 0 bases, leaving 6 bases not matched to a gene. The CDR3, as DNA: TGTGCCAGCAGCTTAGCCAAACAGGGGGCTAACTATGGCTACACCTTC. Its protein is CASSLAKQGANYGYTF.